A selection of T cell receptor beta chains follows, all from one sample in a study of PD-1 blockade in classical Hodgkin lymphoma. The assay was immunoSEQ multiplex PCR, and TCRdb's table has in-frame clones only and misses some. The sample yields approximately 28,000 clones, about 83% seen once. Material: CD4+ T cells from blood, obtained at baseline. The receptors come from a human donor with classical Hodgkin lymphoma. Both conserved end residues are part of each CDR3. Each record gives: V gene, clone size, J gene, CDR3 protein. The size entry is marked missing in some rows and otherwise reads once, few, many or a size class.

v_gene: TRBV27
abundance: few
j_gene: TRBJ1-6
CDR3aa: CASTPLRRGPEGYNSPLHF

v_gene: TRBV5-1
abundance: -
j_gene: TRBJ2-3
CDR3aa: CASSLASQGGSTDTQYF

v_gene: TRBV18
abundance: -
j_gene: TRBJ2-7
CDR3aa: CASSPPIFDREHYEQYF

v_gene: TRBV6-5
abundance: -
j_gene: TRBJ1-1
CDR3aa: CASTGPRRGYTEAFF

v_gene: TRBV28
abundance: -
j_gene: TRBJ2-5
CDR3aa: CASRTFGGHAAQYF

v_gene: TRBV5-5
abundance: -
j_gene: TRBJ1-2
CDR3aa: CASSLDGRDVDYGYTF

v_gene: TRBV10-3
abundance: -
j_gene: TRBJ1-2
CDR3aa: CAISSGQATENYGYTF

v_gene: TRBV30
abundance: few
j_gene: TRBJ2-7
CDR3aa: CAWSVGTGYYEQYF

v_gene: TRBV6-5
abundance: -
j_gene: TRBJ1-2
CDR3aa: CARNRSRGPVGGYTF

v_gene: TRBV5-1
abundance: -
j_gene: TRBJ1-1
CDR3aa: CASSDQGRGNTEAFF

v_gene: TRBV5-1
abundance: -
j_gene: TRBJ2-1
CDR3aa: CASSYGDYNEQFF

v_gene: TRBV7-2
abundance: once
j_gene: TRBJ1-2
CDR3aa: CASSQRQASHYGYTF

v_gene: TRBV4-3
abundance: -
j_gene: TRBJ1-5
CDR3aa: CASSQDLVRGQYDQPQHF

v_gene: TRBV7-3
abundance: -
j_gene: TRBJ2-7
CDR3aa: CASSLRPGLGEQYF

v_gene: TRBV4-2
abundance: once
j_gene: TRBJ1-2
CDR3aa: CASSPRGVGNGYTF

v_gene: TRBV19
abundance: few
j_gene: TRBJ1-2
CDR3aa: CASMDRTWDGYTF

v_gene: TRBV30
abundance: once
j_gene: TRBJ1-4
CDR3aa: CAWSQVVGAEKLFF

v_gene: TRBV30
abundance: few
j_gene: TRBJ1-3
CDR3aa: CAWIMGFGNTIYF

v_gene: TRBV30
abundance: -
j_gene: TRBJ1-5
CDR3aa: CAWSVGFRSNPGQPQHF